What follows describes a single T cell receptor (beta chain). Its antigen is unknown. The CDR3 ends on some other residue instead of the conserved phenylalanine or tryptophan, so this is likely a read error. CDR3 length: 13 amino acids. CDR1 and CDR2 (germline): SGHNT, YENEEA. The ends were cut back, 9 bases at V and 5 bases at J, with 15 bases in the middle. These data originate in a study of tumor and adjacent non-tumor tissue in lung cancer. Whole-study findings and limits: Normal lung showed higher cumulative top 100 clone frequency than tumor.

No cell sorting was done before RNA was extracted from the tissue. Distant lung tissue was collected more than 3 cm away from the tumor edge. A modified ARM-PCR protocol with three rounds of nested PCR amplified TCRbeta. A single record per CDR3 protein comes from TCRdb applying MiXCR to the multiplex PCR reads. The sample lists 98,000 or so distinct CDR3 sequences, around three quarters occurring once. The sample taken for sequencing was distant non-tumor lung tissue. The TCR comes from a man in his fifties or sixties with small cell lung cancer. The gene calls are TRBV11-3 and TRBJ2-3; possibly TRBD2 for D (5 bases). The CDR3 sequence is CASSVIWGDTQYL. The CDR3 DNA is TGTGCCAGTAGCGTAATATGGGGAGATACGCAGTATCTT.